Detailed here is one T cell receptor (beta chain). The record originates from a study of control samples from healthy donors and cancer patients. The protocol was immunoSEQ multiplex PCR, while the TCRdb copy is restricted to in-frame clones and leaves out a portion. Of about 82,000 clones listed, roughly 93% are singletons. This CDR3 contains 12 residues. Germline assignment: CDR1 SGHVS and CDR2 FQNEAQ. V lost 8 bases and J lost 5, with 12 bases in between. The chain carries TRBV7-8 and TRBJ1-1; D possibly corresponds to TRBD1 (5 bases). The sequence came from a woman between 18 and 30 years old in good health. Input material: blood. CDR3 DNA sequence: TGTGCCAGCGCCCTCGGGACGACTGAAGCTTTCTTT. Its translation is CASALGTTEAFF.